The sequence of this T cell receptor (beta chain) was determined in a study of T cell repertoires in cytomegalovirus infection. For the study at large: The study used recently identified HLA-C-restricted and well-studied HLA-B-restricted CMV epitopes. Matching HLA type and CMV infection were both indicated by public TCR beta signatures.

General study points: Public TCR beta family frequency separated CMV-and-HLA carriers, including in an independent cohort. In two of eight donors, the top clonotype was HLA-C-restricted CMV-specific.

A note on this clonotype: Antigen unknown.

The CDR3 contains 18 residues. Trimming stripped 1 base from V and 6 bases from J, with 23 bases between. Per the germline V gene, CDR1 is LGHDT and CDR2 is YNNKEL (reference sequence). TCRdb re-derived calls from the reads in MiXCR, one entry per CDR3 protein. Among 700,000 to 950,000 distinct CDR3 sequences listed, about 33% were seen once. The sequenced sample was cultured CD8+ T cells from PBMCs, obtained from culture after CMV antigen stimulation. The source of this sequence is a human donor in good health (CMV status not recorded). Some clones in this sample may be carry-over from other donors' samples. J is TRBJ2-3 and V is TRBV3-1; D possibly uses TRBD1 or TRBD2 (6 bases each). DNA for the CDR3: TGTGCCAGCAGCCAAGGAGGTGGTATCATGAGGGGGGAGGATACGCAGTATTTT. Translation: CASSQGGGIMRGEDTQYF.